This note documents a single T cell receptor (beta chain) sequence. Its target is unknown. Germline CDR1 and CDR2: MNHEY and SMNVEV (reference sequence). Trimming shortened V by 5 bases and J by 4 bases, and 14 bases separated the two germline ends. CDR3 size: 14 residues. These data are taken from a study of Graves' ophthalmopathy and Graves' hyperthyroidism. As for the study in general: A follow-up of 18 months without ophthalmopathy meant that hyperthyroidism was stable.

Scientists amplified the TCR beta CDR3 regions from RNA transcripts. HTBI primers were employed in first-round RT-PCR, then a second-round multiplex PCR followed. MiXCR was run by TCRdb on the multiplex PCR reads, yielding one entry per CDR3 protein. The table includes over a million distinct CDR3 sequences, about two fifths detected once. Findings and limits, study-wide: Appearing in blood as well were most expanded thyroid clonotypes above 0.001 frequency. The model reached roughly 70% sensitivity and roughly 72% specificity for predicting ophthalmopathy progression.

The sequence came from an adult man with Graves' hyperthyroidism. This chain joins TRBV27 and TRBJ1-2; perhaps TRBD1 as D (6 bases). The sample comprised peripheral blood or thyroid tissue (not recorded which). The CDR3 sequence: CASSRTGQGYGYTF. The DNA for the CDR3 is TGTGCCAGCAGTCGTACAGGGCAGGGCTATGGCTACACCTTC.